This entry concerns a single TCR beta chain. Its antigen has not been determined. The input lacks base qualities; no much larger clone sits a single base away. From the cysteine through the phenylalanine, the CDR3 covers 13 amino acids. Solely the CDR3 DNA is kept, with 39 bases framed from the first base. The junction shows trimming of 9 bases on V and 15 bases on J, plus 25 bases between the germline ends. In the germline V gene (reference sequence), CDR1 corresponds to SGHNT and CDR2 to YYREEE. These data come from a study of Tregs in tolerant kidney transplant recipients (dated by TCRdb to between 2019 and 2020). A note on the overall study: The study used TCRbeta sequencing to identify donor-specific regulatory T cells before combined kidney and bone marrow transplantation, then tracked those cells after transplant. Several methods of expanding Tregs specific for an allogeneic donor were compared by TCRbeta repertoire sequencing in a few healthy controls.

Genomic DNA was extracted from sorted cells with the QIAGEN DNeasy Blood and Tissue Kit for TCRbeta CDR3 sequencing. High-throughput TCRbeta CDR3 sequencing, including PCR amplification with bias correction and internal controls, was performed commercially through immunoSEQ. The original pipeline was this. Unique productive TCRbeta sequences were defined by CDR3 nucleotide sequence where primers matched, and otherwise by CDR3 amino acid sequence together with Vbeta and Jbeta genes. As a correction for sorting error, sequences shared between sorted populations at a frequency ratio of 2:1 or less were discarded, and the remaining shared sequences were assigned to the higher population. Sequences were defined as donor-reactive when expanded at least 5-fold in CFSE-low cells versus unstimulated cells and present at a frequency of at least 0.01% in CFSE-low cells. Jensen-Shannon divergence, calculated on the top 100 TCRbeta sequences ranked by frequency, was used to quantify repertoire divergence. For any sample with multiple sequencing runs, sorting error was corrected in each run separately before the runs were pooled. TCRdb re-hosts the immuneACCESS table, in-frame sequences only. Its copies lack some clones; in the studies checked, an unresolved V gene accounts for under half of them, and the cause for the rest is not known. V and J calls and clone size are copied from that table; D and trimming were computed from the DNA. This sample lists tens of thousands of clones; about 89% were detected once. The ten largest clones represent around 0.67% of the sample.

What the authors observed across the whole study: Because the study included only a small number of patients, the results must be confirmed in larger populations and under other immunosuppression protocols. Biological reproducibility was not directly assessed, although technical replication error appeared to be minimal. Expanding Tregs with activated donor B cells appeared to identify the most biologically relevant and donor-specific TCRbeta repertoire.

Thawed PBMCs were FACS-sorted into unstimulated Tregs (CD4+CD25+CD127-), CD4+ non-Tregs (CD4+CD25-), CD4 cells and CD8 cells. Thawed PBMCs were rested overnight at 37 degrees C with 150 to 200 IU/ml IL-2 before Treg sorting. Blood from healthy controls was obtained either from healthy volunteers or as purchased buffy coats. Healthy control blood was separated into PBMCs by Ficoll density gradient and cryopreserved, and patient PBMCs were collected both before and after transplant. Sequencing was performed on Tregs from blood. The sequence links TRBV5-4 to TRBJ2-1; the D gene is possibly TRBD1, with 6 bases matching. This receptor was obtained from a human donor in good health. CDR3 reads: CANSPGHLLPGFF. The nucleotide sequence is TGTGCCAATTCTCCGGGACACCTACTCCCTGGGTTCTTC. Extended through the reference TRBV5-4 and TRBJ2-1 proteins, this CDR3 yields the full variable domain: ETGVTQSPTHLIKTRGQQVTLRCSSQSGHNTVSWYQQALGQGPQFIFQYYREEENGRGNFPPRFSGLQFPNYSSELNVNALELDDSALYLCANSPGHLLPGFFGPGTRLTVL.